A selection of T cell receptor beta chains follows, all from one sample in a study of radiation and T cells in renal cell carcinoma. The protocol was immunoSEQ multiplex PCR, while the TCRdb copy is restricted to in-frame clones and leaves out a portion. Of some 120,000 clones listed, around four fifths are singletons. The sample here was blood, taken from a patient whose treatment included radiotherapy and nephrectomy. Source of these receptors: a woman aged 55-69 years with renal cell carcinoma. The CDR3 runs from the conserved cysteine through the conserved F or W. D genes are given only for firm matches. Size is omitted from some rows. Given values are once, few, many or a class for expanded clones.

>.|TRBV7-2|.|TRBJ1-4
TGTGCCAGCAGCGCGAACAGTGCAACTAATGAAAAACTGTTTTTT
CASSANSATNEKLFF
>once|TRBV9|.|TRBJ1-1
TGTGCCAGCAGCGGCGTGGGTGGGAACACTGAAGCTTTCTTT
CASSGVGGNTEAFF
>.|TRBV4-1|TRBD1|TRBJ1-3
TGCGCCAGCAGCCGGGACAGGGTCTCTGGAAACACCATATATTTT
CASSRDRVSGNTIYF
>.|TRBV7-2|TRBD1|TRBJ1-2
TGTGCCAGCAGCTTAGAGGGGACAGGGAGGTGGAGGGGCTACACCTTC
CASSLEGTGRWRGYTF
>.|TRBV23-1|.|TRBJ1-2
TGCGCCAGCAGTCAGATTGGGCCAGGGGATGGCTACACCTTC
CASSQIGPGDGYTF
>.|TRBV19|.|TRBJ1-3
TGTGCCAGTTTTCTTCAGGGTTCGGGAAACACCATATATTTT
CASFLQGSGNTIYF
>.|TRBV14|TRBD1|TRBJ2-7
TGTGCCAGCAGCCATTTGGGACAGGCGACCTACGAGCAGTACTTC
CASSHLGQATYEQYF
>.|TRBV4-1|TRBD2|TRBJ2-1
TGCGCCAGCAGAACCTCGGGTGGCGGGAGGGGCACCTACAATGAGCAGTTCTTC
CASRTSGGGRGTYNEQFF
>.|TRBV7-9|.|TRBJ2-5
TGTGCCAGCAGGCAGCCCCCAGAGACCCAGTACTTC
CASRQPPETQYF
>.|TRBV5-1|.|TRBJ2-2
TGCGCCACCCAAGTTGCCCAGGGCGGCCCGAACACCGGGGAGCTGTTTTTT
CATQVAQGGPNTGELFF
>.|TRBV27|TRBD2|TRBJ2-3
TGTGCCAGCAGCGATCTAGCGGGGGGACGAGATACGCAGTATTTT
CASSDLAGGRDTQYF
>.|TRBV19|.|TRBJ2-6
TGTGCCAGTAGTATAGATGGGGGTTCTGGGGCCAACGTCCTGACTTTC
CASSIDGGSGANVLTF
>.|TRBV5-4|TRBD2|TRBJ2-3
TGTGCCAGCAGCTCGGAGCGGGGGGCCCGCGATACGCAGTATTTT
CASSSERGARDTQYF
>.|TRBV29-1|.|TRBJ2-7
TGCAGCGTTGTGACAGCCTACGAGCAGTACTTC
CSVVTAYEQYF
>.|TRBV2|.|TRBJ1-2
TGTGCCAGCAGTGGAATGAATGGACAGTATAACTATGGCTACACCTTC
CASSGMNGQYNYGYTF
>once|TRBV5-1|.|TRBJ2-2
TGCGCCAGCAGCTTGGAAGGGCCAGGTCGATCTGAGCTGTTTTTT
CASSLEGPGRSELFF
>.|TRBV2|.|TRBJ1-4
TGTGCCAGCATGTCAACCACTTATAATGAAAAACTGTTTTTT
CASMSTTYNEKLFF
>.|TRBV5-4|.|TRBJ2-7
TGTGCCAGCAGCTTGATTGGGGGGAGAGGGTACGAGCAGTACTTC
CASSLIGGRGYEQYF
>.|TRBV9|.|TRBJ1-2
TGTGCCAGCAGCGTAGCGAGTCAAGGGGGGTTCGGGTATGGCTACACCTTC
CASSVASQGGFGYGYTF
>.|TRBV7-2|TRBD2|TRBJ2-7
TGTGCCAGCAGCCCCGGGACTAGCGGGGAAGAGCAGTACTTC
CASSPGTSGEEQYF
>.|TRBV7-2|.|TRBJ1-2
TGTGCCAGCAGCTTAGACGGCCTCTATGGCTACACCTTC
CASSLDGLYGYTF
>.|TRBV10-3|TRBD2|TRBJ2-7
TGTGCCATCAGTGAGTGGGGGACTAGCGGGAGGGCTTCCGAGCAGTACTTC
CAISEWGTSGRASEQYF
>.|TRBV9|.|TRBJ1-3
TGTGCCAGCAGCGTCTCATTGGCGGGGTCTGGAAACACCATATATTTT
CASSVSLAGSGNTIYF
>.|TRBV28|TRBD1|TRBJ1-1
TGTGCCAGCAGTTTCCCGGGACAGGGGAGGGCTACTGAAGCTTTCTTT
CASSFPGQGRATEAFF
>.|TRBV5-4|TRBD1|TRBJ2-7
TGTGCCAGCAGCGCCCCGGACAGGGGGTCCTACGAGCAGTACTTC
CASSAPDRGSYEQYF
>.|TRBV7-9|.|TRBJ1-4
TGTGCCAGCAGCTTAGCCTCGCGGCCTTCTAATGAAAAACTGTTTTTT
CASSLASRPSNEKLFF
>.|TRBV28|TRBD2|TRBJ2-7
TGTGCCAGCAGTCCAGAGAGGACTAGCGGGAGCGACGAGCAGTACTTC
CASSPERTSGSDEQYF
>.|TRBV7-2|TRBD1|TRBJ1-1
TGTGCCAGCAGCCTCCGGACAGGGGTCACTGAAGCTTTCTTT
CASSLRTGVTEAFF
>.|TRBV5-1|.|TRBJ1-6
TGCGCCAGCAGCTTGGTTTTCACGGATCTCTCCTATAATTCACCCCTCCACTTT
CASSLVFTDLSYNSPLHF
>.|TRBV6-1|TRBD2|TRBJ2-7
TGTGCCAGCAGTGAAACTAGCGGGAGCTCCTACGAGCAGTACTTC
CASSETSGSSYEQYF
>.|TRBV27|.|TRBJ1-3
TGTGCCAGCAGCCGCGGGCAAGGTGCTGGAAACACCATATATTTT
CASSRGQGAGNTIYF
>.|TRBV19|.|TRBJ1-1
TGTGCCAGTAGGGGTACGGGGTACACTGAAGCTTTCTTT
CASRGTGYTEAFF
>.|TRBV7-3|.|TRBJ1-2
TGTGCCAGCAGCTCCCGAACGGGGGAAGGCTACACCTTC
CASSSRTGEGYTF
>.|TRBV7-9|TRBD1|TRBJ1-1
TGTGCCAGCAGCTCTTGGACAGGGGCGAACACTGAAGCTTTCTTT
CASSSWTGANTEAFF
>.|TRBV2|.|TRBJ2-7
TGTGCCAGTACCCGGGACGGCCGCTCCTACGAGCAGTACTTC
CASTRDGRSYEQYF
>.|TRBV6-1|TRBD1|TRBJ1-2
TGTGCCAGCAGTGAAGCTAGGGACAGGGTGGGCTACACCTTC
CASSEARDRVGYTF
>.|TRBV18|TRBD2|TRBJ2-7
TGTGCCAGCTCTCGACAACTAGCGGGGGCCGAAACCGAGCAGTACTTC
CASSRQLAGAETEQYF
>.|TRBV29-1|.|TRBJ2-1
TGCAGCGTTGGGGTAGGAGGGAGCTCCTACAATGAGCAGTTCTTC
CSVGVGGSSYNEQFF
>.|TRBV7-6|TRBD1|TRBJ2-3
TGTGCCAGCAGCTTGGGCACAGGGGGGAGCACAGATACGCAGTATTTT
CASSLGTGGSTDTQYF
>.|TRBV5-1|.|TRBJ2-7
TGCGCCAGCAGCTTGGAAGGCAGGGGAGGCGAGCAGTACTTC
CASSLEGRGGEQYF
>.|TRBV7-9|TRBD1|TRBJ1-4
TGTGCCAGCAGCTTAGGGGACAGAGGCGAAAAACTGTTTTTT
CASSLGDRGEKLFF
>.|TRBV4-3|.|TRBJ2-7
TGCGCCAGCAGCCAAGATAGGGCATCCTACGAGCAGTACTTC
CASSQDRASYEQYF
>.|TRBV6-1|.|TRBJ1-5
TGTGCCAGCAGTGAGCGATTGGTAGGGAGCAATCAGCCCCAGCATTTT
CASSERLVGSNQPQHF
>.|TRBV2|.|TRBJ1-4
TGTGCCAGCAGCCCCCGGACTGCAACTAATGAAAAACTGTTTTTT
CASSPRTATNEKLFF
>.|TRBV6-5|.|TRBJ1-1
TGTGCCAGCAGTCCCGGACCTCAGGGGTGGGCTTTCTTT
CASSPGPQGWAFF
>.|TRBV30|.|TRBJ1-3
TGTGCCTGGGACAGCTTTTTTGGAAACACCATATATTTT
CAWDSFFGNTIYF
>.|TRBV30|.|TRBJ2-5
TGTGCCTGGAGTGTTTCACTAGGACGCTCGCAAGAGACCCAGTACTTC
CAWSVSLGRSQETQYF
>.|TRBV6-5|.|TRBJ2-7
TGTGCCAGCAGTTACTACCGAGGGGGCGCGGGGGAGCAGTACTTC
CASSYYRGGAGEQYF
>.|TRBV5-1|TRBD1|TRBJ1-2
TGCGCCAGCAGCTATGGACAGGGGGAAAACTATGGCTACACCTTC
CASSYGQGENYGYTF
>once|TRBV5-4|TRBD1|TRBJ1-1
TGTGCCAGCAGCATCCGGGACAGGGTGAACACTGAAGCTTTCTTT
CASSIRDRVNTEAFF
>.|TRBV28|TRBD2|TRBJ2-7
TGTGCCAGCAGTTGGACTAGCGGGAGTCTCTCCTACGAGCAGTACTTC
CASSWTSGSLSYEQYF
>.|TRBV19|.|TRBJ1-4
TGTGCCAGTAGTATTTCTGGACTCTCCTTGGGAGGTGAAAAACTGTTTTTT
CASSISGLSLGGEKLFF
>.|TRBV18|TRBD2|TRBJ2-5
TGTGCCAGCTCACCACAGCGGGAGGGCGAGACCCAGTACTTC
CASSPQREGETQYF
>.|TRBV30|TRBD1|TRBJ1-4
TGTGCCTGGAATGGACAGGGTAGTGAAAAACTGTTTTTT
CAWNGQGSEKLFF
>few|TRBV5-1|.|TRBJ1-1
TGCGCCAGCAGAGTCCCAGGGGAAACTGAAGCTTTCTTT
CASRVPGETEAFF